This TCR beta chain was retrieved from a study of blood T cell repertoires in COVID-19. Germline V CDR1 and CDR2: LGHDT, YNNKEL (reference sequence). V shed 4 bases, J shed 8 bases, and the junction held 11 bases outside the gene matches. The CDR3 sequence is 15 residues long. This table comes from immunoSEQ multiplex PCR, and its TCRdb copy is limited to in-frame clones, with some not included. Among 250,000 to 400,000 clones listed, approximately 89% were seen once. The specimen was peripheral blood. This TCR was sampled from a woman younger than 45 with COVID-19, enrolled during active disease. V gene TRBV3-1 (or the pseudogene TRBV3-2) combines with J gene TRBJ2-1, with TRBD2 matching 7 bases. The CDR3: CASSLWTSPAYEQFF. CDR3 nucleotide sequence: TGTGCCAGCAGCCTATGGACTAGTCCGGCATATGAGCAGTTCTTC.